Listed below are T cell receptor beta chains from one sample, sequenced in a study of blood T cell repertoires in COVID-19. The assay was immunoSEQ multiplex PCR, and TCRdb's table has in-frame clones only and misses some. Of about 200,000 clones in the sample, 70% to 90% were seen once. Sequencing input: peripheral blood. All receptors come from a man aged 35-49 years with active or convalescent COVID-19. Each CDR3 is given with its conserved first and last residue. D genes are given only for firm matches. Size tells how often a clone was seen (once, few, many) or the class of an expanded clone, and some rows leave it out.

DNA | CDR3 | size | V | D | J
TGTGCCAGCAGTGAAGAGGGGAGGCTCACAGATACGCAGTATTTT | CASSEEGRLTDTQYF | - | TRBV2 | - | TRBJ2-3
TGTGCCAGCAGTCGGGGGGGAAGATACAATGAGCAGTTCTTC | CASSRGGRYNEQFF | - | TRBV6-5 | TRBD2 | TRBJ2-1
TGTGCCAGCAGGGCCGGGACAGGGGTACCCCTCCACTTT | CASRAGTGVPLHF | once | TRBV6-5 | TRBD1 | TRBJ1-6
TGTGCCAGTAGTCCCGTTGTGTTCTCCGGGGAGCTGTTTTTT | CASSPVVFSGELFF | - | TRBV19 | - | TRBJ2-2
TGCAGCGTTCGACAGGGCCTGAACACTGAAGCTTTCTTT | CSVRQGLNTEAFF | - | TRBV29-1 | TRBD1 | TRBJ1-1
TGCGCCAGCAGCCAAGAAGCCCGACAGGGGGGCTCAGGGTACGAGCAGTACTTC | CASSQEARQGGSGYEQYF | once | TRBV4-1 | TRBD1 | TRBJ2-7
TGTGCCAGTCAACTTAGCGGGGGCTATTACAATGAGCAGTTCTTC | CASQLSGGYYNEQFF | - | TRBV19 | TRBD2 | TRBJ2-1
TGTGCCAGCAGTGACAGGATCTATAGCAATCAGCCCCAGCATTTT | CASSDRIYSNQPQHF | once | TRBV7-2 | - | TRBJ1-5
TGTGCCAGCAGTACCGCCGGGACAGGGTCTTTTGGCTACACCTTC | CASSTAGTGSFGYTF | - | TRBV5-6 | TRBD1 | TRBJ1-2
TGCAGCGTCGCGGACTATGGCTACACCTTC | CSVADYGYTF | - | TRBV29-1 | - | TRBJ1-2
TGTGCCAGCAGCTCCACCCCCGGGACTACACGTGAGCAGTTCTTC | CASSSTPGTTREQFF | - | TRBV7-8 | TRBD2 | TRBJ2-1
TGTGCCAGCAGAGGACAGGGGGCCTATGGCTACACCTTC | CASRGQGAYGYTF | - | TRBV27 | TRBD1 | TRBJ1-2